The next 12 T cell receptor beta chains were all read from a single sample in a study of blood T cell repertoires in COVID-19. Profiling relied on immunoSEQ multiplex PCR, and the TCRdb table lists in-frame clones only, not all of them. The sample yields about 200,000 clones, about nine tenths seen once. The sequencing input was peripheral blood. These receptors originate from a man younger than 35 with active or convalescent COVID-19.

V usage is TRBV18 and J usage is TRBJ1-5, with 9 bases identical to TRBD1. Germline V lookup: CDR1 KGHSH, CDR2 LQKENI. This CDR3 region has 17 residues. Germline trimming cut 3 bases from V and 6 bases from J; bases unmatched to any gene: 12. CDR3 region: CASSPETGGLRGQPQHF. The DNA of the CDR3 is TGTGCCAGCTCACCGGAAACAGGGGGCTTAAGAGGTCAGCCCCAGCATTTT.

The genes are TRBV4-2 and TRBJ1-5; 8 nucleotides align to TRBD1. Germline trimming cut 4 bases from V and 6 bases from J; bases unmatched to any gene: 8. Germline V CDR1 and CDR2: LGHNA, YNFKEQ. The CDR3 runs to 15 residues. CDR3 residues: CASSRTDRVRQPQHF. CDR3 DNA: TGTGCCAGCAGCCGGACGGACAGGGTTCGTCAGCCCCAGCATTTT.

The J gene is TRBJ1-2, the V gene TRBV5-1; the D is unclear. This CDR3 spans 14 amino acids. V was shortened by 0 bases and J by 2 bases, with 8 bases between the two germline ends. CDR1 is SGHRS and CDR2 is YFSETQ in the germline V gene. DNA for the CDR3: TGCGCCAGCAGCTTGGATAGAATCAACTATGGCTACACCTTC. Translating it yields CASSLDRINYGYTF.

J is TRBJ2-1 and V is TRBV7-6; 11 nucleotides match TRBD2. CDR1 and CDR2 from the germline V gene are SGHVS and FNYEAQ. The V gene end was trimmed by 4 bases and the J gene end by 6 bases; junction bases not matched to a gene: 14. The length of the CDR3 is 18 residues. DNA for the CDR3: TGTGCCAGCAGCTCGCCCAGACTAGCGGGATATATGAGCAATGAGCAGTTCTTC. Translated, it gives CASSSPRLAGYMSNEQFF. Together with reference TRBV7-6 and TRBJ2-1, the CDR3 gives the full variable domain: GAGVSQSPRYKVTKRGQDVALRCDPISGHVSLYWYRQALGQGPEFLTYFNYEAQQDKSGLPNDRFSAERPEGSISTLTIQRTEQRDSAMYRCASSSPRLAGYMSNEQFFGPGTRLTVL.

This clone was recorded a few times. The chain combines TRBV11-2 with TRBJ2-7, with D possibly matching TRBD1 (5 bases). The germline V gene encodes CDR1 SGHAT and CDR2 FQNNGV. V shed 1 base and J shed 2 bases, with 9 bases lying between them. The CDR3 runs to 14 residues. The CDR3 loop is CASSLGRTPYEQYF. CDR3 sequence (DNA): TGTGCCAGCAGCTTAGGAAGGACACCCTACGAGCAGTACTTC.

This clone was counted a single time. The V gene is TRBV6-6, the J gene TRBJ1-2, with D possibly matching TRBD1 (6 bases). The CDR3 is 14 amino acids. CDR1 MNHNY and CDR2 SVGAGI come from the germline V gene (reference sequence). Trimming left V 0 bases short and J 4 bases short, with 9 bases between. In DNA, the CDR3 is TGTGCCAGCAGTTACTCGGACAGCCGCTATGGCTACACCTTC. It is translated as CASSYSDSRYGYTF.

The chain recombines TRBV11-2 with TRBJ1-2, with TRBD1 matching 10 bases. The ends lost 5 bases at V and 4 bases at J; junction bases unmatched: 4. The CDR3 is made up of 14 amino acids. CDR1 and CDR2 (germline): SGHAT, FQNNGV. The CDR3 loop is CASSPDRGLYGYTF. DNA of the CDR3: TGTGCCAGCAGCCCCGACAGGGGGCTCTATGGCTACACCTTC.

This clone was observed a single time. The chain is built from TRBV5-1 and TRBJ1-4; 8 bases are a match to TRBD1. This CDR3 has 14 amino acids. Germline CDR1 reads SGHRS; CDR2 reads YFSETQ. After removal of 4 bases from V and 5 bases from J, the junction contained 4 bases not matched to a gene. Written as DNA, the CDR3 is TGCGCCAGCAGCACCAGGGGGCCCAATGAAAAACTGTTTTTT. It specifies CASSTRGPNEKLFF. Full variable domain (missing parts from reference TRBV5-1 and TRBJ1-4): KAGVTQTPRYLIKTRGQQVTLSCSPISGHRSVSWYQQTPGQGLQFLFEYFSETQRNKGNFPGRFSGRQFSNSRSEMNVSTLELGDSALYLCASSTRGPNEKLFFGSGTQLSVL.

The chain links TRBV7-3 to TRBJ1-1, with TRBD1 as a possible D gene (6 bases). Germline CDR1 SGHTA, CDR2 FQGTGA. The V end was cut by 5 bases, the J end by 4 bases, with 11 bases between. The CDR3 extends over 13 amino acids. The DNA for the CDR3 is TGTGCCAGCAGCGGGGGCGGGCCCACTGAAGCTTTCTTT. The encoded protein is CASSGGGPTEAFF.

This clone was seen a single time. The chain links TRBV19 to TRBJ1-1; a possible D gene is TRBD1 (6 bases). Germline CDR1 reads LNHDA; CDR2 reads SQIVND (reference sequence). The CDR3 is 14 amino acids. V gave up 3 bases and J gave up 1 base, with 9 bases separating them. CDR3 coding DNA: TGTGCCAGTAGTATTCCGGGACAGAACACTGAAGCTTTCTTT. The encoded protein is CASSIPGQNTEAFF.

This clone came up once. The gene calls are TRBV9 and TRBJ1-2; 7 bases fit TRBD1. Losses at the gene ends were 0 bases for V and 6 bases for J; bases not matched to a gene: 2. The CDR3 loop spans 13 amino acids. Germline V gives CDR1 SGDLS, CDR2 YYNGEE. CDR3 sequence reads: CASSVGTGDGYTF. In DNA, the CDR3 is TGTGCCAGCAGCGTAGGAACAGGGGATGGCTACACCTTC.

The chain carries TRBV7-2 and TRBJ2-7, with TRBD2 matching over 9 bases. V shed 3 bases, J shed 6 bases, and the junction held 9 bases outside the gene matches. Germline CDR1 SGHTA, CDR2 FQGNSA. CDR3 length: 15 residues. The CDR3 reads CASSFLAGERLEQYF. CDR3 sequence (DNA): TGTGCCAGCAGCTTCTTAGCGGGGGAAAGGCTCGAGCAGTACTTC.